This note documents a single T cell receptor beta chain sequence. Its antigen is unknown. The data were taken from a study of T cell responses to AZD1222 COVID-19 vaccine. Findings and caveats of the study: Females outnumbered males among donors, who were mostly white British; clonal diversity was possibly underestimated.

CDR3 length: 16 residues. Germline loops: CDR1 KGHDR, CDR2 SFDVKD. Between the trimmed V and J ends, which lost 2 bases and 5 bases, there was a span of 17 bases. Sequencing was performed with immunoSEQ multiplex PCR; in TCRdb, only in-frame clones are kept and a portion is missing. The table records 150,000 to 200,000 clones, about 90% of them present only once. The TCR sequence derives from an adult in good health. The material sequenced was peripheral blood, taken on day 0 of AZD1222 vaccination. The chain couples TRBV24-1 to TRBJ1-1, with a possible D match to TRBD1 (5 bases). The CDR3 protein is CATSDSRRGDRTEAFF. CDR3 coding DNA: TGTGCCACCAGTGATTCCCGGCGGGGGGATCGAACTGAAGCTTTCTTT.